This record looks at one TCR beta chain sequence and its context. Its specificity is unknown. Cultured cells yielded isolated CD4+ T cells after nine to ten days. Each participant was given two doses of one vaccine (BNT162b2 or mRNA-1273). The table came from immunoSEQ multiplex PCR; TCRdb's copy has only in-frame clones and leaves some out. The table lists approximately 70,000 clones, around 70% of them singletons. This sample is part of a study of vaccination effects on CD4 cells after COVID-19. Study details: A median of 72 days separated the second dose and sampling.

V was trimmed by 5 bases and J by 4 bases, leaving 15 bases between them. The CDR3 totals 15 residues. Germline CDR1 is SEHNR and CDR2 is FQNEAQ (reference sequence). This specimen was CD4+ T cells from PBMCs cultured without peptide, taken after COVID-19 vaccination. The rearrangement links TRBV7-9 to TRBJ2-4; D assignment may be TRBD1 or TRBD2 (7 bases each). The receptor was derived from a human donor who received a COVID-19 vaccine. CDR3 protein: CASSPAGDRKNIQYF. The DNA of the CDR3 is TGTGCCAGCAGCCCCGCGGGGGACAGAAAAAACATTCAGTACTTC.